The 6 T cell receptor beta chains given below trace back to one sample, sequenced in a study of T cell responses to AZD1222 COVID-19 vaccine. Only in-frame clones appear in the TCRdb table, and some are missing; sequencing was by immunoSEQ multiplex PCR. Of about 120,000 clones listed, around 87% were seen once; the top ten hold roughly 1.2%. Specimen: peripheral blood, collected on day 0 of AZD1222 vaccination. These receptors were obtained from an adult in good health.

The chain recombines TRBV2 with TRBJ1-5; tentative D call: TRBD1 (5 bases). Germline CDR1 is SNHLY and CDR2 is FYNNEI. V was pared by 3 bases and J by 1 base, with 10 bases between. CDR3 length: 15 residues. CDR3 loop: CASSDWGMSNQPQHF. CDR3 in DNA: TGTGCCAGCAGTGATTGGGGGATGAGCAATCAGCCCCAGCATTTT.

CDR3 sequence reads: CASSLKREAVNTEAFF. As DNA, the CDR3 is TGTGCCAGCAGCTTAAAGAGGGAGGCGGTGAACACTGAAGCTTTCTTT. The rearrangement joins TRBV5-4 to TRBJ1-1; D gene unclear. Germline V gene lookup returns CDR1 SGHNT and CDR2 YYREEE (reference sequence). Trimming stripped 2 bases from V and 0 bases from J, with 14 bases between. This CDR3 is 16 amino acids long.

The chain combines TRBV7-2 with TRBJ2-7, with D possibly TRBD2 on 6 matching bases. The germline V and J ends were trimmed by 5 bases and 4 bases, with 21 bases remaining between them. The CDR3 has 16 amino acids. In germline, CDR1 is SGHTA, CDR2 FQGNSA. The DNA of the CDR3 is TGTGCCAGCAGCCCAGCACGTGGGGATGGGAGGTACGAGCAGTACTTC. Protein: CASSPARGDGRYEQYF. Based on the CDR3 plus reference TRBV7-2 and TRBJ2-7, the full variable domain is GAGVSQSPSNKVTEKGKDVELRCDPISGHTALYWYRQSLGQGLEFLIYFQGNSAPDKSGLPSDRFSAERTGGSVSTLTIQRTQQEDSAVYLCASSPARGDGRYEQYFGPGTRLTVT.

A single count supports this clone. This chain links TRBV4-2 with TRBJ1-1; no clear D gene. The V end lost 0 bases, the J end lost 1 base, and 9 bases lay between the germline ends. Germline V CDR1 and CDR2: LGHNA, YNFKEQ. The CDR3 is 15 amino acids. The CDR3 DNA is TGTGCCAGCAGCCAAGAAGTGTGGGGGAACACTGAAGCTTTCTTT. It yields the protein CASSQEVWGNTEAFF.

The chain couples TRBV10-3 to TRBJ2-5, with 9 bases that match TRBD1. CDR1 is ENHRY, CDR2 SYGVKD, per germline. After removal of 0 bases from V and 5 bases from J, the junction contained 10 bases not matched to a gene. There are 17 residues in the CDR3. The CDR3 DNA follows: TGTGCCATCAGTGAGTCGTCCCCGGACAGGGGCGGGGAGACCCAGTACTTC. Amino acid sequence: CAISESSPDRGGETQYF.

A note on this clone: Other DNA sequences of this sample code for an identical CDR3. This chain links TRBV19 with TRBJ1-2; TRBD1 matches 7 bases. The CDR3 runs 14 residues. Germline CDR1 is LNHDA and CDR2 is SQIVND (reference sequence). Trimming took 9 bases from V and 4 from J; bases not matched to a gene: 11. The CDR3 DNA follows: TGTGCCAGCACTGCGTCAGGGGGAAGCTATGGCTACACCTTC. This translates into CASTASGGSYGYTF.